The rows below give T cell receptor beta chains drawn from one sample of a study of beta chain features in type 1 diabetes. Only in-frame clones appear in the TCRdb table, and some are missing; sequencing was by immunoSEQ multiplex PCR. This sample has more than 120,000 clones, with roughly a tenth found just once. What was sequenced was naive CD4+ T cells from blood. The receptors were sampled from a man aged 18 to 30 in good health. Both conserved end residues are part of each CDR3. A D gene is named only where the DNA matches it firmly. Not all rows give a size; the values are once, few, many and, for expanded clones, a class.

CDR3 length: 14; V gene: TRBV2; J gene: TRBJ1-4; D gene: .; clone size: few; CDR3 DNA: TGTGCCAGCAGTGAACAGGGTAGATGGGAAAAACTGTTTTTT; CDR3 protein: CASSEQGRWEKLFF
CDR3 length: 16; V gene: TRBV5-1; J gene: TRBJ2-1; D gene: TRBD2; clone size: .; CDR3 DNA: TGCGCCAGCAGCTTGGGACTAGCGGGGCCAGTGGATGAGCAGTTCTTC; CDR3 protein: CASSLGLAGPVDEQFF
CDR3 length: 12; V gene: TRBV5-1; J gene: TRBJ2-5; D gene: .; clone size: few; CDR3 DNA: TGCGCCAGCAGCTTGGAGGGGGAGACCCAGTACTTC; CDR3 protein: CASSLEGETQYF
CDR3 length: 15; V gene: TRBV6-1; J gene: TRBJ1-2; D gene: TRBD1; clone size: .; CDR3 DNA: TGTGCCAGTAGAAAGCCGGGACAGGGGGACTATGGCTACACCTTC; CDR3 protein: CASRKPGQGDYGYTF
CDR3 length: 17; V gene: TRBV5-8; J gene: TRBJ1-5; D gene: .; clone size: few; CDR3 DNA: TGTGCCAGCAGCTTGGAGGCGCAGGGTAGGGGCAATCAGCCCCAGCATTTT; CDR3 protein: CASSLEAQGRGNQPQHF
CDR3 length: 15; V gene: TRBV27; J gene: TRBJ1-4; D gene: .; clone size: .; CDR3 DNA: TGTGCCAGCAGTTTAACAAGAGGAACTAATGAAAAACTGTTTTTT; CDR3 protein: CASSLTRGTNEKLFF
CDR3 length: 16; V gene: TRBV5-1; J gene: TRBJ1-3; D gene: TRBD1; clone size: few; CDR3 DNA: TGCGCCAGCAGCCCATCGGGACAGTTCTCTGGAAACACCATATATTTT; CDR3 protein: CASSPSGQFSGNTIYF
CDR3 length: 16; V gene: TRBV14; J gene: TRBJ2-7; D gene: TRBD2; clone size: few; CDR3 DNA: TGTGCCAGCAGCCAAGTCGGACTAGCGAGAACCTACGAGCAGTACTTC; CDR3 protein: CASSQVGLARTYEQYF
CDR3 length: 15; V gene: TRBV7-2; J gene: TRBJ1-3; D gene: TRBD1; clone size: .; CDR3 DNA: TGTGCCAGCAGCCCGGACAGGGCTTCTGGAAACACCATATATTTT; CDR3 protein: CASSPDRASGNTIYF
CDR3 length: 13; V gene: TRBV30; J gene: TRBJ1-1; D gene: .; clone size: few; CDR3 DNA: TGTGCCTGGAACCGGGCGGGAAACACTGAAGCTTTCTTT; CDR3 protein: CAWNRAGNTEAFF